The T cell receptor beta chain under discussion was sequenced for a study of T cell responses to AZD1222 COVID-19 vaccine. Study outcomes and limitations: Donors, mostly white British, included more females; clonal diversity was possibly underestimated. Of spike-specific TCRs, nearly half reportedly target regions left unmutated in variants. Among AZD1222 vaccinees, only six were seropositive at baseline. Once two AZD1222 doses were given, Spike-specific TCR breadth and depth went up.

Per the germline V gene, CDR1 is MNHEY and CDR2 is SMNVEV (reference sequence). The CDR3 loop spans 18 amino acids. Unmatched junction bases numbered 14, after V lost 0 bases and J lost 6 bases. The method was immunoSEQ multiplex PCR; TCRdb's version includes in-frame clones alone and lacks a portion of them. Counted here are roughly 120,000 clones, 88% occurring once; the ten biggest clones make up approximately 19%. Notes on this clone: As yet, its antigen is unknown.

The specimen was peripheral blood, collected on day 0 of MenACWY control vaccination. This sequence originates from an adult in good health. The J gene is TRBJ2-7, the V gene TRBV27; 10 bases align to TRBD2. The CDR3 region has the DNA TGTGCCAGCAGTTTATCTTTAATGACTAGCGGGCGACCGGGCGAGCAGTACTTC. The encoded protein is CASSLSLMTSGRPGEQYF.